The subject of this entry is one T cell receptor (beta chain). Assignments of participants to cohorts depended upon their own reported clinical history. This specimen comes from a study of blood T cell repertoires in COVID-19. Study summary: Both acute and convalescent COVID-19 samples were obtained from the United States, Italy and Spain.

The germline gives CDR1 SGHVS, CDR2 FQNEAQ. CDR3 size: 18 residues. V shed 2 bases, J shed 0 bases, and the junction held 13 bases outside the gene matches. Authors' data handling: Reference gene primer amplification gave nucleated cell count estimates. The assay was immunoSEQ multiplex PCR, and TCRdb's table has in-frame clones only and misses some. The D gene and trimming were derived from the DNA, and the V and J assignments and clone size from that table. The repertoire consists of about 400,000 clones, with approximately 86% occurring once and the leading ten covering roughly 1.9%. This clonotype was obtained from a woman aged 40 to 50 with acute COVID-19. This chain uses TRBV7-8 with TRBJ2-7; 7 nucleotides align to TRBD1. Material for sequencing was PBMCs or T cells enriched from blood (not recorded which). The CDR3 sequence: CASSLRVGDSPSSYEQYF. For the CDR3, the DNA is TGTGCCAGCAGCTTAAGGGTCGGGGACAGTCCCAGCTCCTACGAGCAGTACTTC.